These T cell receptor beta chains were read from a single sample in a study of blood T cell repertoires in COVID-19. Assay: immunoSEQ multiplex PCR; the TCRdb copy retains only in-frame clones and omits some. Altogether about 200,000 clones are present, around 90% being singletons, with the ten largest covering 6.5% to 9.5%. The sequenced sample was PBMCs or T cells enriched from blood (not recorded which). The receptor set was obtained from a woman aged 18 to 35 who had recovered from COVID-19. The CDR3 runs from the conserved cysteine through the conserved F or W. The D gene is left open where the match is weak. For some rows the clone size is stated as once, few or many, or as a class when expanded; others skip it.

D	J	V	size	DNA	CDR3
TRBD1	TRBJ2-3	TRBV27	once	TGTGCCAGCAGTTGGGGACAGGGGGTTCTTACAGATACGCAGTATTTT	CASSWGQGVLTDTQYF
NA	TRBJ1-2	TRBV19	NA	TGTGCCAGTAGTATGGCTGGACAGTCTCTCTATGGCTACACCTTC	CASSMAGQSLYGYTF
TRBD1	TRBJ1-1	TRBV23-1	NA	TGCGCCAGCAGTCAATCGAGGCAGGGGGAATTATGTGCGGCTTTCTTT	CASSQSRQGELCAAFF
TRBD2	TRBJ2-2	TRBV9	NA	TGTGCCAGCAGCGCAGAGGCGGGGGGCCGGGAGCTGTTTTTT	CASSAEAGGRELFF
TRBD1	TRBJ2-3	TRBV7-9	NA	TGTGCCAGCAGCTTCGGACAGGGACGGGCAGATACGCAGTATTTT	CASSFGQGRADTQYF
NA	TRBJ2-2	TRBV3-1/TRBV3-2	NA	TGTGCCAGCAGCGCGGGACTGATTAACACCGGGGAGCTGTTTTTT	CASSAGLINTGELFF
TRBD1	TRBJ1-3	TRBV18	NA	TGTGCCAGCTCACCACAAACCCAGGGGGCTGGCGGAAACACCATATATTTT	CASSPQTQGAGGNTIYF
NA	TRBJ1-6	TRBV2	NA	TGTGCCAGCAGTGTAAGACAGTATAATTCACCCCTCCACTTT	CASSVRQYNSPLHF
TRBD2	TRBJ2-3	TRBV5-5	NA	TGTGCCAGCAGCTTAGGGCGGGGGGGCCTGACAGATACGCAGTATTTT	CASSLGRGGLTDTQYF
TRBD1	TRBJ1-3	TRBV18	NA	TGTGCCAGCTCACCCCCGACAGGGTCGGCCGGAAACACCATATATTTT	CASSPPTGSAGNTIYF
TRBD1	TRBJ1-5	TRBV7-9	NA	TGTGCCAGCAGCTTGACAGGGAACAATCAGCCCCAGCATTTT	CASSLTGNNQPQHF
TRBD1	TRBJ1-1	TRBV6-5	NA	TGTGCCAGCAGCCAAAGGACAGGTAGAGAAGCTTTCTTT	CASSQRTGREAFF
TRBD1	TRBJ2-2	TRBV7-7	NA	TGTGCCAGCAGCTTAGTCTTGTCGACAGGGGACACCGGGGAGCTGTTTTTT	CASSLVLSTGDTGELFF
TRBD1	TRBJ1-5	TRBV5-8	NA	TGTGCCAGCAGCTTGGGACAGGGCCTCAATCAGCCCCAGCATTTT	CASSLGQGLNQPQHF
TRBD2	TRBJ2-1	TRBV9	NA	TGTGCCAGCAGCCCGATGGGACTAGCGGGGGGTTACAATGAGCAGTTCTTC	CASSPMGLAGGYNEQFF
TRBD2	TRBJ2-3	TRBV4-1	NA	TGCGCCAGCAGCCAAGGAAGCGGGGGGCCTTTCACAGATACGCAGTATTTT	CASSQGSGGPFTDTQYF
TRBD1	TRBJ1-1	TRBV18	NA	TGTGCCAGCTCACTGGGACAGGGATTAACTGAAGCTTTCTTT	CASSLGQGLTEAFF
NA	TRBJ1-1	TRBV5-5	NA	TGTGCCAGCAGCTTGGATTCCGGGGTAGAAGCTTTCTTT	CASSLDSGVEAFF
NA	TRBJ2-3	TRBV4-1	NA	TGCGCCAGCAGCCAAGATCTCGGCACAGATACGCAGTATTTT	CASSQDLGTDTQYF
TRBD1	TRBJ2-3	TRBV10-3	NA	TGTGCCATCAGTGAAGTGGCGGGACAGGGCACAGATACGCAGTATTTT	CAISEVAGQGTDTQYF
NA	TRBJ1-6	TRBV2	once	TGTGCCAGCAGTCCCAATAGAGGGTCCTATAATTCACCCCTCCACTTT	CASSPNRGSYNSPLHF
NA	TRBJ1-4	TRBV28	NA	TGTGCCAGCAGTTTAGGCGAAAAACTGTTTTTT	CASSLGEKLFF
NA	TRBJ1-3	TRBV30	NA	TGTGCCTGGAGTAATTCTGCTGGAAACACCATATATTTT	CAWSNSAGNTIYF
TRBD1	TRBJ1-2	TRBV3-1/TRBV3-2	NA	TGTGCCAGCAGCCAGACGGACAGGCTCTACACCTTC	CASSQTDRLYTF
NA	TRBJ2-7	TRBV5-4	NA	TGTGCCAGCAGCTTGGACAGGGGGCGGGGGGACTTC	CASSLDRGRGDF
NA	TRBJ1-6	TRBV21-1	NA	TGTGCCAGCAGCAAAGAGGAGTCAGGGGATTTCGGCTCACCCCTCCACTTT	CASSKEESGDFGSPLHF
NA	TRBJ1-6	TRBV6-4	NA	TGTGCCAGCAGTGACTCTTGGCAGGGTTCACCCCTCCACTTT	CASSDSWQGSPLHF
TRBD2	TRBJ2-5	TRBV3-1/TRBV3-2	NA	TGTGCCAGCAGCCCCCCCCGACTAGCGGGAGAGACCCAGTACTTC	CASSPPRLAGETQYF
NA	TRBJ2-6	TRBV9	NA	TGTGCCAGCAGCGTCGAGGCGGGGGCGCAAAGAATAAGCTCTGGGGCCAACGTCCTGACTTTC	CASSVEAGAQRISSGANVLTF
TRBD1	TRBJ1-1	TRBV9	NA	TGTGCCAGCAGCGTGACAGGGGTTAATACTGAAGCTTTCTTT	CASSVTGVNTEAFF
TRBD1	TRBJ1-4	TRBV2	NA	TGTGCCAGCAGTGGACACAGGGGCACTAATGAAAAACTGTTTTTT	CASSGHRGTNEKLFF
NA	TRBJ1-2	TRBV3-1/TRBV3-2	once	TGTGCCAGCAGCCAAGCCCGGGATGGCTACACCTTC	CASSQARDGYTF
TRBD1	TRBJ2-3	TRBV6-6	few	TGTGCCAGCAGTTACCCTCGGGACAGGGCAATGCAGTATTTT	CASSYPRDRAMQYF
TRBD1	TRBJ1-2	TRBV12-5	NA	TGTGCTAGTGGGCCGGGACAGGGGGTACATGGCTACACCTTC	CASGPGQGVHGYTF
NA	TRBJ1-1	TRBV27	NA	TGTGCCAGCAGTATACAAGTGAACACTGAAGCTTTCTTT	CASSIQVNTEAFF
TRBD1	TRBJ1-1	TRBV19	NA	TGTGCCAGTAGTAGAGCAGGGGGAACTGAAGCTTTCTTT	CASSRAGGTEAFF